This T cell receptor (beta chain) stems from a study of T cell responses to AZD1222 COVID-19 vaccine. Background on the study: Second doses were pooled across both intervals (about 4 or about 12 weeks).

The table came from immunoSEQ multiplex PCR; TCRdb's copy has only in-frame clones and leaves some out. The repertoire holds approximately 100,000 clones, with 93% as singletons. V was trimmed by 2 bases and J by 0 bases, leaving 17 bases between them. The CDR3 length is 17 residues. Germline CDR1 MNHEY, CDR2 SVGEGT. Study results and caveats: The study found vaccine-associated CD4 TCRs spanning spike, dominant at 160-218 and 743-854. Clonal diversity may have been underestimated in mostly white British donors. Unmutated variant regions are reportedly the target of nearly half of TCRs that are spike-specific.

Turning to this clone: What it binds is unknown.

The source is an adult in good health. The starting material was peripheral blood, obtained on day 0 of AZD1222 vaccination. This chain uses TRBV6-2 or TRBV6-3 with TRBJ2-7, with no clear D. CDR3 amino acids: CASSYPVLSSRSYEQYF. DNA of the CDR3: TGTGCCAGCAGTTACCCTGTGCTAAGTTCACGCTCCTACGAGCAGTACTTC.